The 18 T cell receptor beta chains given below trace back to one sample, sequenced in a study of blood T cell repertoires in COVID-19. The data were produced by immunoSEQ multiplex PCR, yet TCRdb's version contains in-frame clones alone and is incomplete. The sample comprises approximately 150,000 clones, 84% of which are singletons, and roughly 3.8% rests with the top ten. Sequencing input: PBMCs or T cells enriched from blood (not recorded which). The receptors were sampled from a man aged 45 to 65 in a cohort exposed to, infected with or recovered from COVID-19 (not recorded which).

The V and J genes are TRBV9 and TRBJ2-1; a possible D gene is TRBD2 (6 bases). V was cut by 4 bases and J by 13 bases, with 18 bases left in between. The CDR3 is 13 residues long. CDR1 is SGDLS, CDR2 YYNGEE, per germline. CDR3 sequence reads: CASSPSPSVTQFF. The CDR3 DNA reads TGTGCCAGCAGCCCATCCCCTAGCGTGACCCAGTTCTTC. Looking up the rest from reference TRBV9 and TRBJ2-1 gives the full variable domain: DSGVTQTPKHLITATGQRVTLRCSPRSGDLSVYWYQQSLDQGLQFLIQYYNGEERAKGNILERFSAQQFPDLHSELNLSSLELGDSALYFCASSPSPSVTQFFGPGTRLTVL.

The rearrangement uses TRBV5-6 and TRBJ1-5; D is undetermined. Germline V gene sequence: CDR1 SGHDT, CDR2 YYEEEE. The ends were cut back, 2 bases at V and 5 bases at J, with 11 bases in the middle. This CDR3 region has 14 residues. In nucleotides, the CDR3 is TGTGCCAGCAGCTTTGGGCTGACCTATCAGCCCCAGCATTTT. Translation: CASSFGLTYQPQHF.

The chain uses TRBV5-1 and TRBJ1-1; 9 nucleotides agree with TRBD1. V lost 4 bases to trimming and J lost 5 bases; unmatched junction nucleotides: 3. The CDR3 is made up of 13 amino acids. CDR1 SGHRS and CDR2 YFSETQ come from the germline V gene. DNA for the CDR3: TGCGCCAGCAGCCCGGACAGGGGAACTGAAGCTTTCTTT. Its translation: CASSPDRGTEAFF.

The rearrangement links TRBV29-1 to TRBJ1-5; D remains ambiguous. The V end lost 6 bases, the J end lost 2 bases, and 8 bases lay between the germline ends. This CDR3 is 12 amino acids long. Germline V lookup: CDR1 SQVTM, CDR2 ANQGSEA. CDR3 sequence reads: CSVIQGNQPQHF. In nucleotides, the CDR3 is TGCAGCGTGATACAAGGCAATCAGCCCCAGCATTTT.

This chain joins TRBV28 and TRBJ1-5; tentatively, D is TRBD1 (5 bases). The CDR3 spans 15 residues. The V and J ends lost 5 bases and 7 bases respectively, with 18 bases between them. Per germline, CDR1 MDHEN and CDR2 SYDVKM. This chain's CDR3 is CASSPHTSQGQPQHF. In nucleotides, the CDR3 is TGTGCCAGCAGTCCGCACACGTCCCAGGGCCAGCCCCAGCATTTT.

This sequence joins TRBV2 and TRBJ1-5; D not resolved. Germline-derived CDR1 and CDR2 are SNHLY and FYNNEI. CDR3 size: 14 residues. Trimming took off 6 bases at V and 6 bases at J, with 15 bases between the two ends. In DNA, the CDR3 is TGTGCCAGCAGAGGTAGCCCGGGAGGTCAGCCCCAGCATTTT. Its protein product is CASRGSPGGQPQHF.

The CDR3 sequence: CASSTLAGQEWAQFF. CDR3 nucleotide sequence: TGTGCCAGCAGCACCCTAGCGGGACAGGAATGGGCGCAGTTCTTC. The chain links TRBV7-9 to TRBJ2-1; TRBD2 is a possible D gene (9 bases). Germline V gene data show CDR1 as SEHNR and CDR2 as FQNEAQ (reference sequence). The CDR3 extends over 15 amino acids. V was shortened by 5 bases and J by 12 bases, with 23 bases between the two germline ends.

V is TRBV4-3 and J is TRBJ2-6, with 10 bases fitting TRBD1. The CDR3 sequence is 17 residues long. Losses at the gene ends were 0 bases for V and 2 bases for J; bases not matched to a gene: 1. Germline V CDR1 and CDR2: LGHNA, YSLEER. CDR3 in amino acids: CASSQDDRGPGANVLTF. Written as DNA, the CDR3 is TGCGCCAGCAGCCAAGATGACAGGGGGCCTGGGGCCAACGTCCTGACTTTC.

The chain joins TRBV28 to TRBJ2-7, with D uncertain. There are 14 residues in the CDR3. The V end was cut by 6 bases, the J end by 6 bases, with 18 bases between. CDR1 and CDR2 from the germline V gene are MDHEN and SYDVKM. In DNA form, the CDR3 reads TGTGCCAGCAGCCCACTGAACGAGCTCGGCGAGCAGTACTTC. The encoded protein is CASSPLNELGEQYF.

The chain uses TRBV11-2 and TRBJ2-3; no clear D gene. Germline values: CDR1 SGHAT, CDR2 FQNNGV. Deletions cut 5 bases from V and 7 bases from J, with 16 bases between. The CDR3 sequence is 14 residues long. CDR3 sequence: CASSLQVSANTQYF. The CDR3 nucleotides are TGTGCCAGCAGCCTCCAAGTATCTGCGAATACGCAGTATTTT.

This chain links TRBV19 with TRBJ1-2, with D possibly being TRBD1 (5 bases). The CDR3 sequence is 16 residues long. V lost 7 bases and J lost 0, with 18 bases in between. Germline CDR1 reads LNHDA; CDR2 reads SQIVND (reference sequence). CDR3 amino acids: CASKSAREAPNYGYTF. CDR3 coding DNA: TGTGCCAGTAAATCGGCCAGGGAGGCTCCTAACTATGGCTACACCTTC.

This clone turned up a few times. V gene TRBV7-2 combines with J gene TRBJ1-6; D is unclear. Looked up from germline, CDR1 is SGHTA and CDR2 is FQGNSA. This CDR3 contains 16 residues. V lost 5 bases to trimming and J lost 0 bases, with 11 bases between them. The CDR3: CASSLDFSSYNSPLHF. The CDR3 DNA sequence: TGTGCCAGCAGCCTGGACTTTAGCTCCTATAATTCACCCCTCCACTTT.

The rearrangement links TRBV25-1 to TRBJ2-7, with TRBD1 matching over 8 bases. CDR1 and CDR2 from the germline V gene are MGHDK and SYGVNS. The CDR3 contains 14 residues. The V gene end was trimmed by 6 bases and the J gene end by 3 bases; junction bases not matched to a gene: 7. The chain's CDR3 is CASSLPGQDYEQYF. The CDR3 nucleotides are TGTGCCAGCAGCTTACCGGGACAGGACTACGAGCAGTACTTC.

A single count supports this clone. The chain joins TRBV30 to TRBJ1-1; D possibly corresponds to TRBD1 (5 bases). V dropped 5 bases and J dropped 5 bases, with 12 bases sitting between them. Germline V gene lookup returns CDR1 GTSNPN and CDR2 SVGIG (reference sequence). The CDR3 runs to 12 residues. CDR3 sequence reads: CAWALGGTEAFF. CDR3 nucleotide sequence: TGTGCCTGGGCTCTGGGGGGAACTGAAGCTTTCTTT.

The chain recombines TRBV5-1 with TRBJ1-1; 7 nucleotides match TRBD1. J gave up 0 bases and V 3 bases, and 5 bases lay outside the gene matches. The CDR3 contains 15 residues. The germline gives CDR1 SGHRS, CDR2 YFSETQ. The CDR3 sequence is CASSSMGQMNTEAFF. CDR3 nucleotide sequence: TGCGCCAGCAGCTCAATGGGACAGATGAACACTGAAGCTTTCTTT.

The gene calls are TRBV27 and TRBJ2-3; possibly TRBD2 for D (5 bases). V was trimmed by 0 bases and J by 2 bases, leaving 12 bases between them. The CDR3 covers 16 residues. Germline V gives CDR1 MNHEY, CDR2 SMNVEV (reference sequence). Here the CDR3 DNA reads TGTGCCAGCAGTTTATCGCGGACTCCGCTCACAGATACGCAGTATTTT. Translation gives CASSLSRTPLTDTQYF.

V gene TRBV14 combines with J gene TRBJ2-2, with 16 positions matching TRBD2. The CDR3 has 18 amino acids. V lost 4 bases and J lost 7; bases outside the gene matches: 9. The germline CDR1 and CDR2 sequences are SGHDN and FVKESK. CDR3 amino acids: CASSPPGLAGGPNGELFF. The CDR3 region has the DNA TGTGCCAGCAGCCCACCGGGACTAGCGGGGGGGCCGAACGGGGAGCTGTTTTTT.

The chain is built from TRBV25-1 and TRBJ1-2; TRBD1 aligns across 7 bases. This CDR3 contains 15 residues. After removal of 0 bases from V and 4 bases from J, the junction contained 5 bases not matched to a gene. From germline, CDR1 is MGHDK and CDR2 SYGVNS. The CDR3 region is CASSEYIGQAYGYTF. CDR3 nucleotide sequence: TGTGCCAGCAGTGAATATATTGGACAGGCCTATGGCTACACCTTC.